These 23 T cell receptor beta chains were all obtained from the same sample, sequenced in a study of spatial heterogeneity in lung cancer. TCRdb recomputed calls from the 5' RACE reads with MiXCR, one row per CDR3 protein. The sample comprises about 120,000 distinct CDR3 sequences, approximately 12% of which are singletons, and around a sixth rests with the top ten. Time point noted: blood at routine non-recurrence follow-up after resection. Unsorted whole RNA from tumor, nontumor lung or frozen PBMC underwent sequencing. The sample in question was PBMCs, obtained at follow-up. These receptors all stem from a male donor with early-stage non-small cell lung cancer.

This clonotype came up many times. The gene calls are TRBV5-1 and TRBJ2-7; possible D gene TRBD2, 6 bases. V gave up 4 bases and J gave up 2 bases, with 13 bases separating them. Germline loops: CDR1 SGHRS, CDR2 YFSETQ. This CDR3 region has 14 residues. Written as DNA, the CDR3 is TGCGCCAGCAGCGGGGGGACCGGCCCCTACGAGCAGTACTTC. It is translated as CASSGGTGPYEQYF.

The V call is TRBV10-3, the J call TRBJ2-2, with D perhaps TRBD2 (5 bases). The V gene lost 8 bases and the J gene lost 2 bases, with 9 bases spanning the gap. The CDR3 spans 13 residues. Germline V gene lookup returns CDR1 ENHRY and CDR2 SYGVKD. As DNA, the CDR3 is TGTGCCATCGGGCGACTAAACACCGGGGAGCTGTTTTTT. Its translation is CAIGRLNTGELFF.

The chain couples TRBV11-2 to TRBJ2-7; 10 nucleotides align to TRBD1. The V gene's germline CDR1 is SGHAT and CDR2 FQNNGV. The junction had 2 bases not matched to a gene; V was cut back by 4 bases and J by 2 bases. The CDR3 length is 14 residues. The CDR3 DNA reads TGTGCCAGCAGCTCGACAGGGGGCACCTACGAGCAGTACTTC. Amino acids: CASSSTGGTYEQYF. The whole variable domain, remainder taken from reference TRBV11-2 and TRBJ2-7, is EAGVAQSPRYKIIEKRQSVAFWCNPISGHATLYWYQQILGQGPKLLIQFQNNGVVDDSQLPKDRFSAERLKGVDSTLKIQPAKLEDSAVYLCASSSTGGTYEQYFGPGTRLTVT.

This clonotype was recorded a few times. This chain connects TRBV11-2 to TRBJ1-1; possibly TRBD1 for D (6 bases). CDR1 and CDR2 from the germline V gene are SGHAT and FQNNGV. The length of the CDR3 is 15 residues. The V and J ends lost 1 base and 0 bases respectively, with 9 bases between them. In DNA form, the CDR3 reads TGTGCCAGCAGCTTAGGGACAGTCATGAACACTGAAGCTTTCTTT. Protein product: CASSLGTVMNTEAFF.

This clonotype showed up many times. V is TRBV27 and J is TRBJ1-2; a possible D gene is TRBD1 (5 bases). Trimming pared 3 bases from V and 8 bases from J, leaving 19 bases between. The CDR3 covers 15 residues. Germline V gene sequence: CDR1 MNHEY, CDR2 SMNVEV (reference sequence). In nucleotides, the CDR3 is TGTGCCAGCAGTTTGGGACGGGGCCTAATTGGAGGCTACACCTTC. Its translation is CASSLGRGLIGGYTF.

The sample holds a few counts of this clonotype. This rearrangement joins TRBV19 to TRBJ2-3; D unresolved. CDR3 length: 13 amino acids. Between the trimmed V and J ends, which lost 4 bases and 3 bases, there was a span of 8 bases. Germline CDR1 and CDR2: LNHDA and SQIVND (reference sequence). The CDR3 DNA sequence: TGTGCCAGTAGTACAAGCCGGACAGATACGCAGTATTTT. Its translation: CASSTSRTDTQYF. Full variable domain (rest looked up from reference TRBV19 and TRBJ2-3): DGGITQSPKYLFRKEGQNVTLSCEQNLNHDAMYWYRQDPGQGLRLIYYSQIVNDFQKGDIAEGYSVSREKKESFPLTVTSAQKNPTAFYLCASSTSRTDTQYFGPGTRLTVL.

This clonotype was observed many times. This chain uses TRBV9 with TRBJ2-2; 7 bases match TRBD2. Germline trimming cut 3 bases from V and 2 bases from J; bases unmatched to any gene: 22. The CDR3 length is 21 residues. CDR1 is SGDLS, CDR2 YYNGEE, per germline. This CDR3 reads CASSADARRDYPRKNTGELFF. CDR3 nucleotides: TGTGCCAGCAGCGCGGATGCTCGCCGGGACTACCCTAGGAAAAACACCGGGGAGCTGTTTTTT.

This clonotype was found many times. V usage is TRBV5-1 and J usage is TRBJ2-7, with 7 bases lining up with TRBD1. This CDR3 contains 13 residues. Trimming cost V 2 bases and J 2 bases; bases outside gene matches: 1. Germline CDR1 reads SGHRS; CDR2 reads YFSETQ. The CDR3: CASSFDRAYEQYF. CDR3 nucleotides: TGCGCCAGCAGCTTTGACAGGGCCTACGAGCAGTACTTC. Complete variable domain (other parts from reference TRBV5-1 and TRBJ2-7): KAGVTQTPRYLIKTRGQQVTLSCSPISGHRSVSWYQQTPGQGLQFLFEYFSETQRNKGNFPGRFSGRQFSNSRSEMNVSTLELGDSALYLCASSFDRAYEQYFGPGTRLTVT.

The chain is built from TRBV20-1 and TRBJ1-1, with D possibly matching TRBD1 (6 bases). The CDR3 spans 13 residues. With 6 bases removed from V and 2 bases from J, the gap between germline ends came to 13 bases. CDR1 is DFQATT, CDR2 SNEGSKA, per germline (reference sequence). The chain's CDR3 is CSANTGSNTEAFF. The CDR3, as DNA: TGCAGTGCGAATACAGGGAGTAACACTGAAGCTTTCTTT.

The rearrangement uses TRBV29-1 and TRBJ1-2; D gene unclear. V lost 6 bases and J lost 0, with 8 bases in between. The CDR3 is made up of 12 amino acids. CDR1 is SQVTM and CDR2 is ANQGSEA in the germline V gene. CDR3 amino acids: CSVGSPNYGYTF. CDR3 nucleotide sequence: TGCAGCGTGGGCAGTCCTAACTATGGCTACACCTTC.

CDR3 residues: CSVVGDGNYGYTF. The CDR3 nucleotides are TGCAGCGTTGTCGGGGACGGAAACTATGGCTACACCTTC. The V gene is TRBV29-1, the J gene TRBJ1-2; tentatively, D is TRBD1 (5 bases). The V end lost 4 bases, the J end lost 2 bases, and 11 bases lay between the germline ends. Germline CDR1 SQVTM, CDR2 ANQGSEA. This CDR3 has 13 residues. Combining the CDR3 with reference TRBV29-1 and TRBJ1-2 gives the whole variable domain SAVISQKPSRDICQRGTSLTIQCQVDSQVTMMFWYRQQPGQSLTLIATANQGSEATYESGFVIDKFPISRPNLTFSTLTVSNMSPEDSSIYLCSVVGDGNYGYTFGSGTRLTVV.

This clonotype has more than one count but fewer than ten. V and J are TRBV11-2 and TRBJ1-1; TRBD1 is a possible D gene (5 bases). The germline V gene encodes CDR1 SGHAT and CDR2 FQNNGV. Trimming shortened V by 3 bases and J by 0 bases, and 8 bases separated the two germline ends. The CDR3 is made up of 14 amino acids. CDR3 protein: CASSFGGMNTEAFF. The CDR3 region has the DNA TGTGCCAGCAGCTTTGGGGGAATGAACACTGAAGCTTTCTTT.

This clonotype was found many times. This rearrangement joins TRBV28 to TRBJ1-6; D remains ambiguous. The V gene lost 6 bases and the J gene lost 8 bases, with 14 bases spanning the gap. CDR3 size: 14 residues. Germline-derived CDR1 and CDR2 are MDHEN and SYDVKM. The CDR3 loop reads CASRQRDPYSPLHF. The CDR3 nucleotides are TGTGCCAGCAGACAACGGGATCCCTATTCACCCCTCCACTTT.

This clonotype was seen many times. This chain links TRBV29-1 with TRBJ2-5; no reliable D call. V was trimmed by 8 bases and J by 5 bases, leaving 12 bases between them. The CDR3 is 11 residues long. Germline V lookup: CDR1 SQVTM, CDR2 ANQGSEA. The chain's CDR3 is CSLVVWETQYF. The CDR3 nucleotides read TGCAGCCTGGTAGTATGGGAGACCCAGTACTTC.

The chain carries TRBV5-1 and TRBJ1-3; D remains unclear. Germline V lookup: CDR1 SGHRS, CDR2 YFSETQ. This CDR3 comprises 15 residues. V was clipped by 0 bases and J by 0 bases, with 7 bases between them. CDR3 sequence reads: CASSLAPVSGNTIYF. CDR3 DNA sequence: TGCGCCAGCAGCTTGGCCCCAGTCTCTGGAAACACCATATATTTT.

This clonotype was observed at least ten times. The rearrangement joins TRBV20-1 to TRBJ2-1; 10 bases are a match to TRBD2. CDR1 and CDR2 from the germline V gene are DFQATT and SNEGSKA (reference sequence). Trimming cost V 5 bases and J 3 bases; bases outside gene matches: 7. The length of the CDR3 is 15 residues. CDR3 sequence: CSARRLAGVYNEQFF. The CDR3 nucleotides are TGCAGTGCTCGTCGGCTAGCGGGGGTCTACAATGAGCAGTTCTTC.

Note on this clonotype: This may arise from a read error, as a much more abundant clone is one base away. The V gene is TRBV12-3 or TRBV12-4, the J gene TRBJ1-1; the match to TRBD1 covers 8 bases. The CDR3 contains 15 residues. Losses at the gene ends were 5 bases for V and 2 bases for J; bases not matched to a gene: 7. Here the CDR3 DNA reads TGTGCCAGCAGTAAACAGGGGGGGACTAACACTGAAGCTTTCTTT. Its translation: CASSKQGGTNTEAFF.

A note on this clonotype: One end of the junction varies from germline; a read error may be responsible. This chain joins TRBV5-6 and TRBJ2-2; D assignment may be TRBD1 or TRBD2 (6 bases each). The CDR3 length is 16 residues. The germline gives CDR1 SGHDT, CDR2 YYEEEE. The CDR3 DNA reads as TGTGCCAGCGGCTTATCCGGGGGCCTAGACACCGGGGAGCTGTTTTTT. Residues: CASGLSGGLDTGELFF.

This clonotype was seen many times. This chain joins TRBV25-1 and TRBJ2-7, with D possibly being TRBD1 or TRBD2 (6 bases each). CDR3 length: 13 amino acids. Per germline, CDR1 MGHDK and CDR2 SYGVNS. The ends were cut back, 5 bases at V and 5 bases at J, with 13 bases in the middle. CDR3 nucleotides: TGTGCCAGCAGTTACCTGGGGGGCCACGAGCAGTACTTC. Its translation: CASSYLGGHEQYF.

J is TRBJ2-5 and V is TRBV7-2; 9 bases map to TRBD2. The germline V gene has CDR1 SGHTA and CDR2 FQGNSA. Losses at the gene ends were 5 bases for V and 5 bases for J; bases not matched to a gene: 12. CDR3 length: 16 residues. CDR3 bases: TGTGCCAGCAGCCCCCAGGGCGCGGGGGGGCGGGAGACCCAGTACTTC. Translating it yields CASSPQGAGGRETQYF.

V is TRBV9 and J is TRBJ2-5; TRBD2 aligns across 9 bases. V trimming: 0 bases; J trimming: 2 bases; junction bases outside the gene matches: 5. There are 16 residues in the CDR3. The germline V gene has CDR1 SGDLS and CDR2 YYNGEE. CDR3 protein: CASSVDSGGLQETQYF. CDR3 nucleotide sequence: TGTGCCAGCAGCGTAGATAGCGGGGGTCTTCAAGAGACCCAGTACTTC.

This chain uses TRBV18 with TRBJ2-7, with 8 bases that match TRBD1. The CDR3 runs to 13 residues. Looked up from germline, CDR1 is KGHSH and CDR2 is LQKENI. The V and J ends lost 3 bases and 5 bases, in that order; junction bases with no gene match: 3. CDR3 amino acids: CASSPPQGDEQYF. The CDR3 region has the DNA TGTGCCAGCTCACCTCCACAGGGGGACGAGCAGTACTTC.

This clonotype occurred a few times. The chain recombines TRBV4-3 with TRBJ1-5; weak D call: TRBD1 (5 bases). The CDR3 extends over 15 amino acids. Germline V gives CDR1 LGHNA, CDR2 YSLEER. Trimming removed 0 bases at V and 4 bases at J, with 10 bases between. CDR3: CASSQDRGTNQPQHF. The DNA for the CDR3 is TGCGCCAGCAGCCAAGATCGGGGCACAAATCAGCCCCAGCATTTT.